These 15 T cell receptor beta chains originate from one sample sequenced in a study of blood T cell repertoires in COVID-19 (dated by TCRdb to 2020 to 2022). Receptors were amplified or captured by the immunoSEQ multiplex PCR assay. TCRdb limited this immuneACCESS table to in-frame rearrangements with V and J called. A share of clones is missing; checked studies link under half to unresolved V genes, and the rest is unexplained. Within this sample are 150,000 to 200,000 clones, with roughly 87% of them counted one time only. The ten biggest clones cover around 1.9% of the sample. The specimen was peripheral blood. Receptor source: a man younger than 35 who had recovered from COVID-19.

The gene calls are TRBV28 and TRBJ2-7; possible D gene TRBD1, 6 bases. This CDR3 has 12 amino acids. The V and J ends lost 8 bases and 4 bases respectively, with 12 bases between them. CDR1 and CDR2 from the germline V gene are MDHEN and SYDVKM. The CDR3 nucleotides are TGTGCCAGCGCGCTGGGGGCTTACGAGCAGTACTTC. This translates into CASALGAYEQYF. Combining the CDR3 with reference TRBV28 and TRBJ2-7 gives the whole variable domain DVKVTQSSRYLVKRTGEKVFLECVQDMDHENMFWYRQDPGLGLRLIYFSYDVKMKEKGDIPEGYSVSREKKERFSLILESASTNQTSMYLCASALGAYEQYFGPGTRLTVT.

The chain recombines TRBV28 with TRBJ1-2; the match to TRBD1 covers 8 bases. V trimming: 4 bases; J trimming: 7 bases; junction bases outside the gene matches: 14. There are 16 residues in the CDR3. Germline loops: CDR1 MDHEN, CDR2 SYDVKM. CDR3 protein: CASSSTGTGPRTGYTF. CDR3 nucleotide sequence: TGTGCCAGCAGTTCCACCGGGACAGGACCCCGGACTGGCTACACCTTC.

The chain recombines TRBV6-5 with TRBJ2-2; D is ambiguous. There are 16 residues in the CDR3. Germline V gene sequence: CDR1 MNHEY, CDR2 SVGAGI. Trimming removed 2 bases from V and 4 bases from J, with 14 bases in between. The CDR3 sequence is CASSYVRTRSTGELFF. CDR3 nucleotide sequence: TGTGCCAGCAGTTACGTCCGAACTCGAAGCACCGGGGAGCTGTTTTTT.

This chain joins TRBV6-2 or TRBV6-3 and TRBJ2-1; 10 nucleotides agree with TRBD2. CDR1 and CDR2 from the germline V gene are MNHEY and SVGEGT. With 5 bases clipped from V and 3 bases from J, the junction kept 7 bases outside the gene matches. The CDR3 extends over 16 amino acids. CDR3 bases: TGTGCCAGCAGTGGCCTAGGGACTAGCGACTACAATGAGCAGTTCTTC. Its translation: CASSGLGTSDYNEQFF.

The chain joins TRBV6-6 to TRBJ2-7; D not resolved. V was shortened by 3 bases and J by 4 bases, with 13 bases between the two germline ends. The germline CDR1 and CDR2 sequences are MNHNY and SVGAGI (reference sequence). This CDR3 has 14 residues. The DNA of the CDR3 is TGTGCCAGCAGTTATGTAGATGTTGCTTACGAGCAGTACTTC. Translating gives CASSYVDVAYEQYF.

The chain combines TRBV2 with TRBJ2-1, with 11 bases that match TRBD1. Germline loops: CDR1 SNHLY, CDR2 FYNNEI. The CDR3 sequence is 14 residues long. V trimming: 5 bases; J trimming: 10 bases; junction bases outside the gene matches: 7. Here the CDR3 DNA reads TGTGCCAGCAGTCCCGGGACAGGGGGAGGAGAGCAGTTCTTC. Translating it yields CASSPGTGGGEQFF.

This sequence joins TRBV5-1 and TRBJ2-7, with TRBD1 matching 7 bases. The CDR3 spans 13 residues. The junction had 5 bases not matched to a gene; V was cut back by 4 bases and J by 4 bases. Germline CDR1 SGHRS, CDR2 YFSETQ. CDR3 nucleotide sequence: TGCGCCAGCAGCGGAGCACAGGGGTACGAGCAGTACTTC. As protein: CASSGAQGYEQYF.

The chain has TRBV6-5 and TRBJ1-1; 7 bases match TRBD1. The germline gives CDR1 MNHEY, CDR2 SVGAGI. The CDR3 consists of 16 residues. V shed 0 bases and J 4 bases; nucleotides not matched to a gene: 8. The CDR3 sequence: CASSYSKVAGGTEAFF. CDR3 sequence (DNA): TGTGCCAGCAGTTACTCGAAAGTCGCAGGGGGCACTGAAGCTTTCTTT.

The chain uses TRBV6-5 and TRBJ2-1, with D possibly matching TRBD2 (5 bases). The CDR3 runs 14 residues. The ends were cut back, 6 bases at V and 6 bases at J, with 15 bases in the middle. Germline CDR1 and CDR2: MNHEY and SVGAGI. This CDR3 reads CASSWRQAANEQFF. The CDR3 coding sequence is TGTGCCAGCAGCTGGCGGCAAGCGGCCAATGAGCAGTTCTTC.

V is TRBV4-2 and J is TRBJ2-1; 8 nucleotides align to TRBD2. The V gene end was trimmed by 0 bases and the J gene end by 0 bases; junction bases not matched to a gene: 1. The CDR3 loop spans 16 amino acids. The germline gives CDR1 LGHNA, CDR2 YNFKEQ. CDR3 sequence: CASSQEGTSSYNEQFF. CDR3 nucleotides: TGTGCCAGCAGCCAAGAAGGGACTAGCTCCTACAATGAGCAGTTCTTC.

The rearrangement uses TRBV19 and TRBJ2-7; 10 bases align to TRBD1. Looked up from germline, CDR1 is LNHDA and CDR2 is SQIVND (reference sequence). This CDR3 is 14 amino acids long. The V and J ends lost 6 bases and 6 bases, in that order; junction bases with no gene match: 8. The CDR3 loop reads CASSGQGGMSEQYF. The DNA of the CDR3 is TGTGCCAGTAGCGGACAGGGGGGTATGAGCGAGCAGTACTTC.

V is TRBV9 and J is TRBJ1-2, with 8 bases lining up with TRBD1. CDR3 size: 15 residues. V gave up 5 bases and J gave up 8 bases; unmatched junction bases: 14. CDR1 and CDR2 (germline): SGDLS, YYNGEE. The CDR3 spells CASRDWDRFSGGYTF. The CDR3 DNA is TGTGCCAGCAGGGACTGGGACAGGTTCTCCGGGGGCTACACCTTC. The full variable domain, with the rest looked up from reference TRBV9 and TRBJ1-2, is DSGVTQTPKHLITATGQRVTLRCSPRSGDLSVYWYQQSLDQGLQFLIQYYNGEERAKGNILERFSAQQFPDLHSELNLSSLELGDSALYFCASRDWDRFSGGYTFGSGTRLTVV.

This chain links TRBV6-4 with TRBJ2-7, with D hard to call. Germline V gene data show CDR1 as MRHNA and CDR2 as SNTAGT. The CDR3 has 12 residues. The V gene lost 6 bases and the J gene lost 4 bases, with 10 bases spanning the gap. CDR3 DNA: TGTGCCAGCAGAAGCTGGTGGTACGAGCAGTACTTC. It translates to CASRSWWYEQYF.

V is TRBV30 and J is TRBJ2-1; 9 bases agree with TRBD2. This CDR3 is built from 15 residues. V was pared by 0 bases and J by 6 bases, with 6 bases of the junction left unmatched. Germline CDR1 reads GTSNPN; CDR2 reads SVGIG (reference sequence). The CDR3 sequence is CAWSVRLAEANEQFF. As DNA, the CDR3 is TGTGCCTGGAGTGTACGACTAGCGGAAGCCAATGAGCAGTTCTTC.

Only one count was recorded for this clone. The rearrangement uses TRBV5-4 and TRBJ2-3, with 7 bases matching TRBD2. This CDR3 has 15 amino acids. Trimming at V came to 4 bases and at J to 3 bases, leaving 8 bases not matched to a gene. Germline-derived CDR1 and CDR2 are SGHNT and YYREEE (reference sequence). The CDR3, as DNA: TGTGCCAGCAGCCGGACTAGTTCAGATACAGATACGCAGTATTTT. It codes for CASSRTSSDTDTQYF. The whole variable domain, filled in from reference TRBV5-4 and TRBJ2-3, reads ETGVTQSPTHLIKTRGQQVTLRCSSQSGHNTVSWYQQALGQGPQFIFQYYREEENGRGNFPPRFSGLQFPNYSSELNVNALELDDSALYLCASSRTSSDTDTQYFGPGTRLTVL.